This section outlines one TCR beta chain sequence together with its context. The target of this receptor is not known. Per-nucleotide qualities are absent, and no much larger clonotype sits a single base away. TCRbeta CDR3 regions were amplified from genomic DNA using the immunoSEQ Assay, a bias-controlled multiplex PCR. The authors' pipeline ran thus. The number of nucleated cells in each sample was estimated from the amplification of reference gene primers within the assay. To quantify the absolute abundance of each unique TCRbeta CDR3 rearrangement, sequence reads were collapsed and filtered. Productive Simpson clonality was computed per sample as the square root of Simpson's diversity index over productive rearrangements. The table comes from immuneACCESS by way of TCRdb, which keeps in-frame sequences with V and J called. Part of the clones is missing from these tables; in studies checked, under half for an unresolved V gene and the rest for unknown reasons. D and trimming come from the DNA, and the V and J calls and clone size come from that table. The sample table contains approximately 200,000 clones; only one count was recorded for approximately 86% of them. The biggest ten clones account for around 2.3% of the sample.

Each collaborating institution followed its own protocols to collect whole blood in K2EDTA tubes. Collaborator samples were shipped for TCRbeta analysis as frozen whole blood, isolated PBMCs, or DNA extracted from either sample type. The data stem from a study of blood T cell repertoires in COVID-19 (dated by TCRdb to about 2020). With respect to the entire study: The collaborator samples originated in the United States, Italy and Spain and spanned the acute and convalescent phases of COVID-19. The material from the prospective study consisted of cDNA or gDNA derived from T cells, B-cell-depleted T cells, or PBMCs. Subjects who had been exposed to COVID-19, were actively infected with it, or had recovered from it provided the deeply sampled blood TCRbeta repertoires that made up the dataset. A freely available public database, intended as a resource for researchers studying the immune response to SARS-CoV-2, is where the repertoires were released. The samples were drawn from the first 160 participants of the ongoing ImmuneRACE study and from 1,254 subjects provided by 6 global collaborators. The sample metadata nearly always contained a de-identified subject ID, COVID-19 status, age in years and sex. Where available, HLA class I and class II types were obtained from metadata supplied by the sample provider rather than from assay-based typing. Beyond this particular receptor, the publication reports: How much clinical and demographic metadata was included differed by source and by participant, and the metadata was provided uncurated.

In the germline V gene, CDR1 corresponds to MDHEN and CDR2 to SYDVKM. V and J lose 1 base and 3 bases, and a span of 10 bases separates them. The CDR3 numbers 14 residues from cysteine through phenylalanine. Of all the DNA, just the CDR3 is kept, 42 bases in frame from base 1. What was sequenced was peripheral blood. This clonotype was obtained from a man between 65 and 79 years old with active or convalescent COVID-19. The chain joins TRBV28 to TRBJ2-7, with TRBD1 perhaps the D gene, on 6 matching bases. The sequenced DNA is TGTGCCAGCAGTTTATCCGGACAGATCTACGAGCAGTACTTC. This gives the protein CASSLSGQIYEQYF. The full variable domain, with segments outside the CDR3 supplied by the reference TRBV28 and TRBJ2-7 proteins, appears as DVKVTQSSRYLVKRTGEKVFLECVQDMDHENMFWYRQDPGLGLRLIYFSYDVKMKEKGDIPEGYSVSREKKERFSLILESASTNQTSMYLCASSLSGQIYEQYFGPGTRLTVT.